A selection of T cell receptor beta chains follows, all from one sample in a study of cytomegalovirus exposure and HLA in healthy donors. Produced via immunoSEQ multiplex PCR; TCRdb's table is partial and in-frame only. The repertoire includes roughly 120,000 clones, around 70% of them detected once, and 6.6% sits in the top ten. Sequencing was done on a sample of PBMCs. The source is a man aged 35 to 55 in good health and CMV-seropositive. CDR3s include the opening cysteine and the closing phenylalanine or tryptophan. Fields, in order: V gene, D gene, clone size, J gene, CDR3 protein, CDR3 DNA. The D gene is left open where the match is weak. Clone sizes are given selectively: once, few, many, or a class where the clone is expanded.

TRBV4-1	NA	NA	TRBJ1-2	CASSQEAGKAELYGYTF	TGCGCCAGCAGCCAAGAGGCAGGAAAAGCGGAACTTTATGGCTACACCTTC
TRBV2	TRBD2	NA	TRBJ2-5	CASSSWALAGGRETQYF	TGTGCCAGCAGTTCATGGGCACTAGCGGGGGGGCGTGAGACCCAGTACTTC
TRBV27	NA	NA	TRBJ2-7	CASSLKGGYEQYF	TGTGCCAGCAGTTTGAAGGGGGGGTACGAGCAGTACTTC
TRBV5-1	NA	NA	TRBJ2-7	CASSLGLQGFDSYEQYF	TGCGCCAGCAGCTTGGGCCTACAGGGATTCGACTCCTACGAGCAGTACTTC
TRBV4-2	NA	NA	TRBJ1-2	CASSRSQTDHYGYTF	TGTGCCAGCAGCAGAAGCCAGACAGACCACTATGGCTACACCTTC
TRBV5-1	TRBD2	few	TRBJ2-5	CASSTTGLAGETQYF	TGCGCCAGCAGCACCACGGGACTAGCAGGAGAGACCCAGTACTTC
TRBV28	NA	NA	TRBJ1-3	CASSLLSAGIGNTIYF	TGTGCCAGCAGTTTACTCTCGGCAGGAATAGGAAACACCATATATTTT
TRBV7-2	TRBD1	few	TRBJ1-5	CASSADRVYQPQHF	TGTGCCAGCAGCGCAGACAGGGTATATCAGCCCCAGCATTTT
TRBV10-3	TRBD2	NA	TRBJ2-3	CAISGSSGGSRRADTQYF	TGTGCCATCAGCGGTAGCAGCGGGGGATCCCGGCGAGCAGATACGCAGTATTTT
TRBV5-6	TRBD2	NA	TRBJ2-7	CASSSGSGSNIYEQYF	TGTGCCAGCAGCTCCGGTAGCGGGAGTAACATCTACGAGCAGTACTTC
TRBV27	TRBD1	NA	TRBJ1-5	CASRQGGQPQHF	TGTGCCAGCCGACAGGGAGGCCAGCCCCAGCATTTT
TRBV29-1	NA	NA	TRBJ2-1	CSVEGGIYNEQFF	TGCAGCGTTGAAGGAGGGATATACAATGAGCAGTTCTTC
TRBV4-1	NA	NA	TRBJ1-5	CASSQTSGNQPQHF	TGCGCCAGCAGCCAGACCTCAGGGAATCAGCCCCAGCATTTT
TRBV5-4	TRBD2	NA	TRBJ2-1	CASSPGGFGVTNEQFF	TGTGCCAGCAGCCCGGGGGGATTTGGGGTTACGAATGAGCAGTTCTTC
TRBV19	TRBD1	NA	TRBJ2-2	CASRADRANTGELFF	TGTGCCAGTAGGGCGGACAGGGCGAACACCGGGGAGCTGTTTTTT
TRBV4-2	TRBD1	NA	TRBJ1-5	CASSQNRGTNQPQHF	TGTGCCAGCAGCCAAAACAGGGGTACCAATCAGCCCCAGCATTTT
TRBV19	TRBD1	NA	TRBJ1-3	CASAQRGQGFGSGNTIYF	TGTGCCAGCGCCCAGAGGGGACAGGGGTTCGGCTCTGGAAACACCATATATTTT
TRBV28	NA	NA	TRBJ1-5	CASSLWGQNSNQPQHF	TGTGCCAGCAGTTTATGGGGGCAAAATAGCAATCAGCCCCAGCATTTT
TRBV19	TRBD1	NA	TRBJ2-5	CASSIDERQGDVETQYF	TGTGCCAGTAGTATAGATGAACGCCAGGGGGATGTCGAGACCCAGTACTTC
TRBV7-8	TRBD1	NA	TRBJ1-2	CASSVGQNYGYTF	TGTGCCAGCAGCGTGGGACAGAACTATGGCTACACCTTC
TRBV5-1	NA	NA	TRBJ2-5	CASSLARGFSVSTVKETQYF	TGCGCCAGCAGCTTGGCCAGGGGCTTCAGTGTCTCGACAGTAAAAGAGACCCAGTACTTC
TRBV28	TRBD2	few	TRBJ2-1	CASWLAGDEQFF	TGTGCCAGCTGGCTAGCGGGGGATGAGCAGTTCTTC
TRBV11-2	NA	NA	TRBJ2-1	CASSLLDSGIDEQFF	TGTGCCAGCAGCTTACTTGACAGTGGTATCGATGAGCAGTTCTTC
TRBV5-1	TRBD1	once	TRBJ2-2	CASSRTGQNTGELFF	TGCGCCAGCAGTCGGACAGGGCAGAACACCGGGGAGCTGTTTTTT
TRBV15	TRBD1	NA	TRBJ1-1	CATSKFPQGGGTAEAFF	TGTGCCACCAGCAAATTCCCTCAGGGGGGCGGAACCGCTGAAGCTTTCTTT
TRBV18	TRBD1	NA	TRBJ1-3	CASTGQGLAGNTIYF	TGTGCCAGCACCGGACAGGGATTGGCTGGAAACACCATATATTTT
TRBV27	NA	NA	TRBJ2-3	CASSLSSWLKTDTQYF	TGTGCCAGCAGTTTATCGTCCTGGCTGAAGACAGATACGCAGTATTTT
TRBV29-1	NA	NA	TRBJ1-1	CSVDPTGNTEAFF	TGCAGCGTAGACCCAACGGGTAACACTGAAGCTTTCTTT
TRBV18	NA	NA	TRBJ1-1	CASSPLANTEAFF	TGTGCCAGCTCACCACTGGCGAACACTGAAGCTTTCTTT
TRBV30	NA	NA	TRBJ2-7	CAWSVRDSAYEQYF	TGTGCCTGGAGTGTAAGGGACTCAGCCTACGAGCAGTACTTC
TRBV5-4	NA	NA	TRBJ2-5	CASSFRGSRQETQYF	TGTGCCAGCAGCTTCAGAGGGAGTCGGCAAGAGACCCAGTACTTC
TRBV11-2	NA	NA	TRBJ1-5	CASSPGGESNQPQHF	TGTGCCAGCAGCCCCGGCGGGGAGAGCAATCAGCCCCAGCATTTT
TRBV5-6	TRBD1	NA	TRBJ1-6	CASSLGQGDNSPLHF	TGTGCCAGCAGCTTGGGACAGGGTGACAATTCACCCCTCCACTTT
TRBV10-3	TRBD1	NA	TRBJ2-2	CAISEKGTGGTGELFF	TGTGCCATCAGTGAAAAGGGGACAGGGGGCACCGGGGAGCTGTTTTTT
TRBV7-9	NA	NA	TRBJ1-1	CASSLWGRVGDTEAFF	TGTGCCAGCAGCTTATGGGGCAGGGTAGGAGATACTGAAGCTTTCTTT
TRBV28	NA	NA	TRBJ1-5	CASSFNDRSYNQPQHF	TGTGCCAGCAGTTTCAACGACAGGAGTTACAATCAGCCCCAGCATTTT
TRBV5-6	NA	NA	TRBJ1-6	CASQRAGARPYNSPLHF	TGTGCCAGCCAGCGGGCGGGGGCCCGCCCCTATAATTCACCCCTCCACTTT
TRBV28	NA	NA	TRBJ2-3	CASSLGAGTGTDTQYF	TGTGCCAGCAGTTTAGGGGCGGGAACTGGCACAGATACGCAGTATTTT
TRBV7-2	TRBD2	NA	TRBJ2-7	CASSQKREGRNHEQYF	TGTGCCAGCAGCCAAAAGCGGGAGGGCCGGAACCACGAGCAGTACTTC
TRBV6-1	NA	once	TRBJ2-1	CASFERKNNEQFF	TGTGCCAGCTTCGAGCGGAAAAACAATGAGCAGTTCTTC
TRBV28	NA	few	TRBJ2-4	CASSQHRDIKNIQYF	TGTGCCAGCAGTCAACACCGGGACATCAAAAACATTCAGTACTTC
TRBV11-2	NA	NA	TRBJ2-7	CASSLGAGVEQYF	TGTGCCAGCAGCTTAGGGGCAGGGGTCGAGCAGTACTTC
TRBV29-1	TRBD2	NA	TRBJ2-3	CSVEDERLAGGPGTQYF	TGCAGCGTTGAAGATGAGAGGCTAGCGGGAGGGCCGGGTACGCAGTATTTT
TRBV15	NA	NA	TRBJ1-2	CATSPRRGGGGYTF	TGTGCCACCAGCCCTCGTAGAGGGGGGGGTGGCTACACCTTC
TRBV30	TRBD1	NA	TRBJ1-4	CAWGTGGVEKLFF	TGTGCCTGGGGGACAGGGGGCGTTGAAAAACTGTTTTTT
TRBV7-9	TRBD1	NA	TRBJ2-7	CASSPRTGWDEQYF	TGTGCCAGCAGCCCCCGGACAGGGTGGGACGAGCAGTACTTC
TRBV19	TRBD1	NA	TRBJ2-7	CASSGTGASYEQYF	TGTGCCAGTAGCGGGACAGGGGCCTCCTACGAGCAGTACTTC
TRBV19	TRBD1	NA	TRBJ2-2	CASSMVDRDYTGELFF	TGTGCCAGTAGTATGGTGGACAGGGATTACACCGGGGAGCTGTTTTTT
TRBV28	NA	NA	TRBJ1-5	CASTYWTVNSNQPQHF	TGTGCCAGCACCTATTGGACAGTCAATAGCAATCAGCCCCAGCATTTT
TRBV28	TRBD1	NA	TRBJ1-5	CASRPGQGFFQPQHF	TGTGCCAGCAGGCCGGGACAGGGCTTTTTTCAGCCCCAGCATTTT
TRBV30	TRBD1	once	TRBJ2-7	CAWEPGQGFLVQYF	TGTGCCTGGGAACCGGGACAGGGCTTTCTGGTGCAGTACTTC
TRBV18	TRBD1	NA	TRBJ2-7	CASSKGAQTYEQYF	TGTGCCAGCTCAAAGGGGGCTCAGACCTACGAGCAGTACTTC